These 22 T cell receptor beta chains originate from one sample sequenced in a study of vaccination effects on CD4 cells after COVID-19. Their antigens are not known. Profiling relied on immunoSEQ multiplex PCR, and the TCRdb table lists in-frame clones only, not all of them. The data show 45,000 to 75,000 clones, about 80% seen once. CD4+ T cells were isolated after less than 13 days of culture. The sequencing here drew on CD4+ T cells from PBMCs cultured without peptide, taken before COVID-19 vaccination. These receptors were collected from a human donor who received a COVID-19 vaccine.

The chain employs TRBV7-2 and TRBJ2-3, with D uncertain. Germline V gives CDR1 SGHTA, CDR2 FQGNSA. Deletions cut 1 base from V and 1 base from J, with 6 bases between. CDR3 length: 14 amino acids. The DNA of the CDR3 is TGTGCCAGCAGCTTAGACAGCGGCACAGATACGCAGTATTTT. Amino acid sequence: CASSLDSGTDTQYF.

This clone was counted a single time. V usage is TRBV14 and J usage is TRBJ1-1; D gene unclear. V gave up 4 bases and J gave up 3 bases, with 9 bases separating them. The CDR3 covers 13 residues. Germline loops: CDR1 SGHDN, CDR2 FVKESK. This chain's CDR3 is CASSPDLDTEAFF. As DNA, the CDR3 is TGTGCCAGCAGCCCCGACTTAGACACTGAAGCTTTCTTT.

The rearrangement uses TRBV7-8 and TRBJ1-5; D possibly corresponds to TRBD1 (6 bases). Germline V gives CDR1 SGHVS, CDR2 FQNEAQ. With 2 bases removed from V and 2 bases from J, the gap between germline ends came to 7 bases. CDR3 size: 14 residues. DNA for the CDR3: TGTGCCAGCAGCTTATACAGGGGCAATCAGCCCCAGCATTTT. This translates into CASSLYRGNQPQHF.

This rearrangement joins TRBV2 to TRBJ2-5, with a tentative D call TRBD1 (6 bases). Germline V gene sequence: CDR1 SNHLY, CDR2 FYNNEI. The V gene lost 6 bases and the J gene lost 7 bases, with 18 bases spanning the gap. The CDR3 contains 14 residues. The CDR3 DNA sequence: TGTGCCAGCAGGAGACAGGCCCAAGATGGGACCCAGTACTTC. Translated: CASRRQAQDGTQYF.

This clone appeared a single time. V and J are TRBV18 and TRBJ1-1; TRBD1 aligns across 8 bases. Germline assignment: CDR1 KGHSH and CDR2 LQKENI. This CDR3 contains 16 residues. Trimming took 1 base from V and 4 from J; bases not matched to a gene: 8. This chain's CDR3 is CASSPQAGGAGTEAFF. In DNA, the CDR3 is TGTGCCAGCTCACCACAGGCAGGGGGCGCGGGCACTGAAGCTTTCTTT.

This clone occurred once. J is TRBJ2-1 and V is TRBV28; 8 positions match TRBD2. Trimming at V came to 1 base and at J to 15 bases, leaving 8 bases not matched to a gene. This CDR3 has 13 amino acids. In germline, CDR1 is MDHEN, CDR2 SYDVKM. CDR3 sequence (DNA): TGTGCCAGCAGTTTATATACGGGGGGGTCACCGTTCTTC. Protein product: CASSLYTGGSPFF.

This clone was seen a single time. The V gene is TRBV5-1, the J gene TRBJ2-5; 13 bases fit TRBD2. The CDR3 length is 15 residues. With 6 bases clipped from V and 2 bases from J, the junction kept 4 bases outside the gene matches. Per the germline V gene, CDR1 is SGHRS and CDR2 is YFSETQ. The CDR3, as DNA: TGCGCCAGCACGGGACTAGCGGGGCCACAAGAGACCCAGTACTTC. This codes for CASTGLAGPQETQYF.

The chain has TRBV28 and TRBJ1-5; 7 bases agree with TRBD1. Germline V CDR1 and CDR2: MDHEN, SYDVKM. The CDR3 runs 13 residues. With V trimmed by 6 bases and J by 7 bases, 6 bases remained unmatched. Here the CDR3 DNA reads TGTGCCAGCAGAACAGGGGATGTCCAGCCCCAGCATTTT. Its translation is CASRTGDVQPQHF.

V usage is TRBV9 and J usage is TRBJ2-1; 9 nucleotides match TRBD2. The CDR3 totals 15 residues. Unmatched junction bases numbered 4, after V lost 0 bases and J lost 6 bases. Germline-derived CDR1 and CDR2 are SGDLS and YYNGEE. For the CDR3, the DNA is TGTGCCAGCAGCGTAGCGACTAGCGGAATCAATGAGCAGTTCTTC. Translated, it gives CASSVATSGINEQFF.

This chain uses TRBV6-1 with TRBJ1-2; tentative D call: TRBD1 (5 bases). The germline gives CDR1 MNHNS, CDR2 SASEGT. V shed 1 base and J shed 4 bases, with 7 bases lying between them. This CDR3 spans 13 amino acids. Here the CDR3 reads CASSEVTGYGYTF. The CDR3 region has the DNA TGTGCCAGCAGTGAAGTTACAGGCTATGGCTACACCTTC.

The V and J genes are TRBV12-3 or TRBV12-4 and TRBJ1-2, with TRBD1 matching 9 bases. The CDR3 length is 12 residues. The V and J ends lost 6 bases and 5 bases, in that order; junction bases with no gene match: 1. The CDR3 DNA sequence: TGTGCCAGCAGGGACAGGGGATATGGCTACACCTTC. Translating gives CASRDRGYGYTF.

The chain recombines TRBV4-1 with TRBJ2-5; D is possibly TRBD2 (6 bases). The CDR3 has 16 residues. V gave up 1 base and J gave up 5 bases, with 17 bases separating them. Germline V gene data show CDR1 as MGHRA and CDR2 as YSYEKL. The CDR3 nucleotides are TGCGCCAGCAGCCAAGTTGGAGGCGGGGACTCGGAGACCCAGTACTTC. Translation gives CASSQVGGGDSETQYF.

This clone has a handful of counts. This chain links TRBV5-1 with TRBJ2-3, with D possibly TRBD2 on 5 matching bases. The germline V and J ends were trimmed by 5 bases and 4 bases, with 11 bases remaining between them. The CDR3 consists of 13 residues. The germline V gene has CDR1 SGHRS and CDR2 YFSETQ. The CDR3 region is CASSHGVADTQYF. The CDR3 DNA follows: TGCGCCAGCAGTCACGGGGTAGCAGATACGCAGTATTTT.

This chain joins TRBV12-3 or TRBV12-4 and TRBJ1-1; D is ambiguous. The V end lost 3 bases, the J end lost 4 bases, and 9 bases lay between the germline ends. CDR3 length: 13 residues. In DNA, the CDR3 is TGTGCCAGCAGTTTCCAGGAGTTCACTGAAGCTTTCTTT. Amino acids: CASSFQEFTEAFF.

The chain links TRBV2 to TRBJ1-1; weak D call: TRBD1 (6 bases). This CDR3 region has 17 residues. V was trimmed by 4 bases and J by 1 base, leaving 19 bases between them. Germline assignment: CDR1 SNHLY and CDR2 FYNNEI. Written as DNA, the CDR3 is TGTGCCAGCAGTGGACGAACCGGACAGCCCTGGAACACTGAAGCTTTCTTT. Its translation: CASSGRTGQPWNTEAFF.

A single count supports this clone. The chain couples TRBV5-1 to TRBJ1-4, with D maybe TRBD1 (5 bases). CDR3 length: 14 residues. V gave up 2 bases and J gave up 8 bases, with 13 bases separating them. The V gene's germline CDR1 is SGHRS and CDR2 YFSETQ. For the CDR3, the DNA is TGCGCCAGCAGCTTAGGGGCACAGGAGGAAAAACTGTTTTTT. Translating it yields CASSLGAQEEKLFF.

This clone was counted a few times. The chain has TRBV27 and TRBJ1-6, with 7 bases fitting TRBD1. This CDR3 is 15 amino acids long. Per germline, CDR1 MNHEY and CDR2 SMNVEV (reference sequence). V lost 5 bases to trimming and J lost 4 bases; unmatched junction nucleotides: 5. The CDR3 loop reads CASSRTGVYNSPLHF. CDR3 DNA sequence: TGTGCCAGCAGTCGGACAGGTGTTTATAATTCACCCCTCCACTTT.

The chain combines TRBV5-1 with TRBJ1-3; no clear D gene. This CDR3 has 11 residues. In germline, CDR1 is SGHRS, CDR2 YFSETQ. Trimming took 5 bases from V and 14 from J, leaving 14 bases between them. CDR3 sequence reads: CASRPKWPLYF. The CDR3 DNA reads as TGCGCCAGCAGGCCCAAATGGCCCTTATATTTT.

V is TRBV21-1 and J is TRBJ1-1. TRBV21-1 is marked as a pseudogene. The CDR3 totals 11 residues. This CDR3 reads CASSKVTSAFF. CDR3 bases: TGTGCCAGCAGCAAAGTTACCTCCGCTTTCTTT.

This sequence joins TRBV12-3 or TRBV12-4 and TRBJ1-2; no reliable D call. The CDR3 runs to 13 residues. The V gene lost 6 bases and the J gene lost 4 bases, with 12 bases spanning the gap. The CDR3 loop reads CASRTAWGYGYTF. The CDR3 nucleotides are TGTGCCAGCAGAACCGCCTGGGGCTATGGCTACACCTTC.

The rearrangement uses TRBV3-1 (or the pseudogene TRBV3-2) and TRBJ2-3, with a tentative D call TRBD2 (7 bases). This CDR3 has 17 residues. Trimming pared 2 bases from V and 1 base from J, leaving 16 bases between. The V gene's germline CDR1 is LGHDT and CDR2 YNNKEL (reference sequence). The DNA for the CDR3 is TGTGCCAGCAGCCAACCCGGGGGGAGGGGGGGCACAGATACGCAGTATTTT. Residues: CASSQPGGRGGTDTQYF.

The CDR3 is CASSQDWTAPYGYTF. Here the CDR3 DNA reads TGCGCCAGCAGCCAAGATTGGACAGCCCCCTATGGCTACACCTTC. The rearrangement uses TRBV4-1 and TRBJ1-2; possibly TRBD1 for D (6 bases). The CDR3 spans 15 residues. Germline CDR1 reads MGHRA; CDR2 reads YSYEKL. With 0 bases removed from V and 4 bases from J, the gap between germline ends came to 12 bases.